This T cell receptor beta chain was identified in a study of T cell repertoires in cytomegalovirus infection. The CDR3 is 14 amino acids. V was clipped by 4 bases and J by 6 bases; unmatched bases: 4. Germline CDR1 reads MNHEY; CDR2 reads SVGEGT. This clonotype was seen a handful of times. The antigen is unknown. TCRdb reanalysed the reads using MiXCR and keeps one entry per CDR3 protein. This table has about 770,000 distinct CDR3 sequences, roughly 28% appearing once. Sequencing was performed on cultured CD8+ T cells from PBMCs, taken from culture after CMV antigen stimulation. The genes are TRBV6-2 or TRBV6-3 and TRBJ2-1; 9 positions agree with TRBD2. This sequence originates from a human donor in good health (CMV status not recorded). Some clones in this sample may be carry-over from other donors' samples. For the CDR3, the DNA is TGTGCCAGCAGTTTGGCTAGCGGGGCCAATGAGCAGTTCTTC. This translates into CASSLASGANEQFF.